This T cell receptor (beta chain) emerged from a study of cytomegalovirus exposure and HLA in healthy donors. Study-level results: According to an earlier analysis, most TCR beta V segments yielded productive rearrangements about 87% or about 30% of the time. Most TCR sequences showed up rarely, but some public TCRs showed up in many donors.

V was trimmed by 6 bases and J by 0 bases, leaving 18 bases between them. Germline V gene sequence: CDR1 KGHSH, CDR2 LQKENI. CDR3 length equals 17 residues. With 60 Vbeta and 13 Jbeta primers, the PCR was carried out. This table comes from immunoSEQ multiplex PCR, and its TCRdb copy is limited to in-frame clones, with some not included. The sample yields a few hundred thousand clones, over 70% seen once. To note about this clone: The target antigen is unknown.

The sequenced material came from PBMCs. The chain employs TRBV18 and TRBJ2-1; a weak D match, TRBD2 (7 bases). The TCR comes from a girl aged 2-9 years in good health and CMV-seronegative. The CDR3 protein is CASSPLGGRSSYNEQFF. Here the CDR3 DNA reads TGTGCCAGCTCCCCTCTGGGGGGGCGGAGCTCCTACAATGAGCAGTTCTTC. The entire variable domain, with the rest obtained from reference TRBV18 and TRBJ2-1, is as follows: NAGVMQNPRHLVRRRGQEARLRCSPMKGHSHVYWYRQLPEEGLKFMVYLQKENIIDESGMPKERFSAEFPKEGPSILRIQQVVRGDSAAYFCASSPLGGRSSYNEQFFGPGTRLTVL.